This T cell receptor (beta chain) was found in a study of PD-1 blockade in classical Hodgkin lymphoma. No patient escaped relapse after autologous stem cell transplantation, and brentuximab vedotin exposure varied. Only in-frame clones appear in the TCRdb table, and some are missing; sequencing was by immunoSEQ multiplex PCR. The sample carries more than 45,000 clones, approximately 73% recorded once. Germline V gives CDR1 SGHVS, CDR2 FQNEAQ. V lost 5 bases, J lost 2 bases, and 20 bases lay in between. CDR3 size: 17 residues. This chain links TRBV7-8 with TRBJ2-3, with D perhaps matching TRBD2 (6 bases). This clonotype was obtained from a human donor with classical Hodgkin lymphoma. Sequencing was performed on peripheral blood mononuclear cells (PBMCs), taken at baseline. The CDR3 DNA follows: TGTGCCAGCAGCCCCCGGGGGAGCAGGAGGTTCACAGATACGCAGTATTTT. Protein: CASSPRGSRRFTDTQYF.